The 22 T cell receptor beta chains given below trace back to one sample, sequenced in a study of graft-versus-host responses after intestinal transplantation. The data were produced by immunoSEQ multiplex PCR, yet TCRdb's version contains in-frame clones alone and is incomplete. The data show approximately 50,000 clones, with roughly 83% seen just once and 0.46% held by the top ten. Which antigens these TCRs recognize remains unknown. The sequenced sample was unstimulated CD4+ T cells sorted from spleen or lymph node cells, obtained before transplant. The receptor source for this set is a human donor who was the organ donor for an intestinal transplant.

This chain links TRBV5-5 with TRBJ2-7; D is uncertain. V was clipped by 0 bases and J by 0 bases, with 13 bases between them. This CDR3 is 16 amino acids long. CDR1 is SGHKS, CDR2 YYEKEE, per germline (reference sequence). CDR3 loop: CASSLGGLTPSYEQYF. CDR3 bases: TGTGCCAGCAGCTTGGGCGGTCTAACTCCCTCCTACGAGCAGTACTTC.

This clone was seen more than once but under ten times. This chain uses TRBV6-1 with TRBJ2-5; TRBD1 matches at 7 bases. V shed 6 bases and J 5 bases; nucleotides not matched to a gene: 12. CDR3 length: 15 amino acids. Germline V gene data show CDR1 as MNHNS and CDR2 as SASEGT. The CDR3 sequence is CASRPPRGRGETQYF. CDR3 nucleotides: TGTGCCAGCAGGCCCCCCCGGGGCAGGGGGGAGACCCAGTACTTC.

V usage is TRBV11-3 and J usage is TRBJ2-3; tentatively, D is TRBD2 (6 bases). Trimming took off 9 bases at V and 2 bases at J, with 12 bases between the two ends. CDR3 size: 13 residues. The germline gives CDR1 SGHNT, CDR2 YENEEA. The CDR3 DNA reads TGTGCCAGTAAGCCGGGGGACACAGATACGCAGTATTTT. Its protein product is CASKPGDTDTQYF.

The rearrangement joins TRBV9 to TRBJ1-6; D ambiguous. Trimming removed 0 bases from V and 10 bases from J, with 8 bases in between. CDR3 length: 13 amino acids. Germline CDR1 SGDLS, CDR2 YYNGEE. CDR3 in amino acids: CASSVGVLSPLHF. The CDR3 DNA follows: TGTGCCAGCAGCGTAGGGGTACTCTCACCCCTCCACTTT.

This chain joins TRBV7-6 and TRBJ1-3, with a tentative D call TRBD1 (6 bases). The germline CDR1 and CDR2 sequences are SGHVS and FNYEAQ. The CDR3 has 13 residues. The DNA for the CDR3 is TGTTGCGGGGCCAGGGGCTCTGGAAACACCATATATTTT. Translated: CCGARGSGNTIYF.

The chain links TRBV7-9 to TRBJ1-6; possibly TRBD1 for D (5 bases). In germline, CDR1 is SEHNR, CDR2 FQNEAQ (reference sequence). The CDR3 sequence is 12 residues long. Between the trimmed V and J ends, which lost 7 bases and 10 bases, there was a span of 11 bases. CDR3 in DNA: TGTGCCAGCAACCTAGGGGACTCACCCCTCCACTTT. It translates to CASNLGDSPLHF.

The rearrangement uses TRBV25-1 and TRBJ1-4; possibly TRBD1 for D (6 bases). The germline V gene encodes CDR1 MGHDK and CDR2 SYGVNS. Trimming removed 6 bases from V and 0 bases from J, with 17 bases in between. The CDR3 spans 17 residues. CDR3 coding DNA: TGTGCCAGCAGCTCCACGACAGGACTCTCAACTAATGAAAAACTGTTTTTT. Translating gives CASSSTTGLSTNEKLFF.

This clone was seen a single time. The gene calls are TRBV7-2 and TRBJ2-3; D unresolved. The CDR3 runs 13 residues. Looked up from germline, CDR1 is SGHTA and CDR2 is FQGNSA. V lost 5 bases and J 6 bases, leaving 12 bases between the germline ends. The CDR3 here is CASSPQLADTQYF. The CDR3 coding sequence is TGTGCCAGCAGCCCCCAGCTGGCTGATACGCAGTATTTT.

The chain uses TRBV2 and TRBJ2-1, with a possible D match to TRBD2 (7 bases). CDR3 length: 14 amino acids. The germline CDR1 and CDR2 sequences are SNHLY and FYNNEI. V lost 6 bases and J lost 6, with 15 bases in between. DNA for the CDR3: TGTGCCAGCAGCCCGCAAGGGGGGGGCAATGAGCAGTTCTTC. Amino acids: CASSPQGGGNEQFF.

The chain links TRBV9 to TRBJ1-6; D is possibly TRBD1 (5 bases). The CDR3 extends over 14 amino acids. Germline V gene lookup returns CDR1 SGDLS and CDR2 YYNGEE. V was shortened by 0 bases and J by 8 bases, with 9 bases between the two germline ends. CDR3 DNA: TGTGCCAGCAGCGTAGTGGGGGGGGATTCACCCCTCCACTTT. This encodes CASSVVGGDSPLHF.

This clone has only one observation. The rearrangement uses TRBV11-2 and TRBJ1-2; 7 bases match TRBD1. The trim removed 5 bases at V and 5 bases at J, leaving 14 bases unmatched. Germline CDR1 and CDR2: SGHAT and FQNNGV. CDR3 length: 16 residues. The CDR3 is CASSGTTTGSLYGYTF. CDR3 in DNA: TGTGCCAGCAGCGGGACAACGACAGGGTCCCTTTATGGCTACACCTTC.

V and J are TRBV7-2 and TRBJ2-1; D possibly matches TRBD1 or TRBD2 (5 bases each). This CDR3 is built from 15 residues. V gave up 5 bases and J gave up 3 bases, with 14 bases separating them. Germline V gene sequence: CDR1 SGHTA, CDR2 FQGNSA. CDR3 DNA sequence: TGTGCCAGCAGCAACCGGGACCCCGGCTACAATGAGCAGTTCTTC. Residues: CASSNRDPGYNEQFF. Drawing the rest from reference TRBV7-2 and TRBJ2-1, the complete variable domain is GAGVSQSPSNKVTEKGKDVELRCDPISGHTALYWYRQSLGQGLEFLIYFQGNSAPDKSGLPSDRFSAERTGGSVSTLTIQRTQQEDSAVYLCASSNRDPGYNEQFFGPGTRLTVL.

V and J are TRBV5-4 and TRBJ2-6; D might be TRBD2 (6 bases). Trimming pared 0 bases from V and 2 bases from J, leaving 6 bases between. The length of the CDR3 is 15 residues. Germline V gives CDR1 SGHNT, CDR2 YYREEE (reference sequence). CDR3 amino acids: CASSLAGAGANVLTF. The CDR3 DNA reads TGTGCCAGCAGCTTGGCGGGGGCTGGGGCCAACGTCCTGACTTTC.

Notes on this clone: An end of the junction does not agree with germline; a read error may underlie this. The chain is built from TRBV6-4 and TRBJ1-2; no clear D gene. The CDR3 length is 13 residues. CDR1 is MRHNA, CDR2 SNTAGT, per germline. The DNA for the CDR3 is TGTGCCAGCAGTGTGGAGTGGGCGGAGTTCTACGCCTTC. Its translation is CASSVEWAEFYAF.

The chain joins TRBV11-2 to TRBJ1-2; the match to TRBD1 covers 7 bases. Germline values: CDR1 SGHAT, CDR2 FQNNGV. The CDR3 is 14 amino acids. Trimming cost V 4 bases and J 5 bases; bases outside gene matches: 7. CDR3 bases: TGTGCCAGCAGCTCGGGACAGCCTGGGTATGGCTACACCTTC. It translates to CASSSGQPGYGYTF.

The chain carries TRBV6-6 and TRBJ2-7; 8 bases match TRBD2. CDR1 MNHNY and CDR2 SVGAGI come from the germline V gene (reference sequence). This CDR3 contains 12 residues. V was clipped by 5 bases and J by 5 bases; unmatched bases: 2. The CDR3 protein is CASSLAGNEQYF. The CDR3 DNA reads TGTGCCAGCAGTCTAGCGGGTAACGAGCAGTACTTC.

The chain couples TRBV11-3 to TRBJ2-5; D gene uncertain. CDR1 is SGHNT and CDR2 is YENEEA in the germline V gene. V dropped 1 base and J dropped 1 base, with 1 base sitting between them. The CDR3 is 12 amino acids. In nucleotides, the CDR3 is TGTGCCAGCAGCTTAGTCCAAGAGACCCAGTACTTC. It is translated as CASSLVQETQYF.

This rearrangement joins TRBV7-9 to TRBJ2-7; tentative D call: TRBD2 (5 bases). V lost 0 bases, J lost 0 bases, and 9 bases lay in between. The CDR3 is 15 residues long. Germline assignment: CDR1 SEHNR and CDR2 FQNEAQ (reference sequence). CDR3 coding DNA: TGTGCCAGCAGCTTAGCAATCGGGGACTCCTACGAGCAGTACTTC. Encoded protein: CASSLAIGDSYEQYF.

This sequence joins TRBV6-5 and TRBJ2-1, with 7 bases matching TRBD2. V shed 2 bases and J 8 bases; nucleotides not matched to a gene: 12. Per germline, CDR1 MNHEY and CDR2 SVGAGI. The CDR3 loop spans 16 amino acids. This CDR3 reads CASSYPRSGGRDEQFF. The CDR3 region has the DNA TGTGCCAGCAGTTACCCCCGTTCGGGGGGTCGGGATGAGCAGTTCTTC.

In DNA form, the CDR3 reads TGCGCCAGCACCCTCACCACAGGGCCCACCAACACTGAAGCTTTCTTT. It is translated as CASTLTTGPTNTEAFF. The chain couples TRBV5-1 to TRBJ1-1; weak D call: TRBD1 (6 bases). CDR1 is SGHRS, CDR2 YFSETQ, per germline. V lost 6 bases, J lost 2 bases, and 20 bases lay in between. The CDR3 covers 16 residues.

Worth noting for this clone: A read error may account for a junction end that differs from germline. The same CDR3 is also encoded by other DNA sequences in this sample. This chain uses TRBV7-9 with TRBJ2-3; D not certain. The CDR3 length is 13 residues. Germline V lookup: CDR1 SEHNR, CDR2 FQNEAQ (reference sequence). CDR3 in DNA: TGTGCCAGTAGCTTACATAGGCCAGATACGCAGTATTTT. This codes for CASSLHRPDTQYF.

V gene TRBV14 combines with J gene TRBJ1-2; 9 positions match TRBD1. With 5 bases clipped from V and 4 bases from J, the junction kept 5 bases outside the gene matches. Germline-derived CDR1 and CDR2 are SGHDN and FVKESK. CDR3 size: 14 residues. CDR3 coding DNA: TGTGCCAGCAGCGCCTTACAGGGGGCCTATGGCTACACCTTC. Its protein is CASSALQGAYGYTF.